The 13 T cell receptor beta chains given below trace back to one sample, sequenced in a study of cytomegalovirus exposure and HLA in healthy donors. Repertoires were generated with immunoSEQ multiplex PCR, while TCRdb's copy carries only in-frame clones and drops some. This table holds about 86,000 clones, roughly 93% found once. Sequenced sample: PBMCs. The receptors here all came from a man younger than 35 in good health and CMV-seronegative.

The sample holds one count of this clone. The J gene is TRBJ1-4, the V gene TRBV5-1, with a tentative D call TRBD1 (6 bases). The V end lost 9 bases, the J end lost 8 bases, and 23 bases lay between the germline ends. CDR1 SGHRS and CDR2 YFSETQ come from the germline V gene. The CDR3 totals 15 residues. CDR3 coding DNA: TGCGCCACAGGAAGGGAACAGGGTAGTGGCGAAAAACTGTTTTTT. Its protein product is CATGREQGSGEKLFF.

The rearrangement joins TRBV9 to TRBJ1-2; D is unresolved. The CDR3 has 14 amino acids. Germline CDR1 reads SGDLS; CDR2 reads YYNGEE. The V end was cut by 4 bases, the J end by 4 bases, with 14 bases between. The CDR3 protein is CASSPDTLGYGYTF. CDR3 in DNA: TGTGCCAGCAGCCCCGACACCTTGGGCTATGGCTACACCTTC.

The V and J genes are TRBV7-9 and TRBJ1-2; no clear D. Trimming shortened V by 1 base and J by 4 bases, and 13 bases separated the two germline ends. The CDR3 is 15 amino acids. The germline V gene has CDR1 SEHNR and CDR2 FQNEAQ (reference sequence). The CDR3 protein is CASSLVGSGSYGYTF. CDR3 nucleotides: TGTGCCAGCAGCTTAGTTGGGTCGGGGTCCTATGGCTACACCTTC.

This chain links TRBV19 with TRBJ1-5; the D is unclear. The CDR3 runs to 13 residues. The V gene's germline CDR1 is LNHDA and CDR2 SQIVND (reference sequence). Trimming took off 5 bases at V and 8 bases at J, with 13 bases between the two ends. This CDR3 is CASSRTGREPQHF. DNA of the CDR3: TGTGCCAGTAGTCGGACGGGGAGGGAGCCCCAGCATTTT. Together with reference TRBV19 and TRBJ1-5, the CDR3 gives the full variable domain: DGGITQSPKYLFRKEGQNVTLSCEQNLNHDAMYWYRQDPGQGLRLIYYSQIVNDFQKGDIAEGYSVSREKKESFPLTVTSAQKNPTAFYLCASSRTGREPQHFGDGTRLSIL.

The chain has TRBV7-9 and TRBJ2-7; 7 nucleotides agree with TRBD1. Trimming cost V 5 bases and J 6 bases; bases outside gene matches: 7. CDR1 is SEHNR and CDR2 is FQNEAQ in the germline V gene (reference sequence). This CDR3 has 13 amino acids. CDR3 in amino acids: CASSPETGVEQYF. The CDR3 DNA reads TGTGCCAGCAGCCCAGAAACAGGGGTCGAGCAGTACTTC.

This chain connects TRBV7-9 to TRBJ2-7, with D possibly matching TRBD2 (5 bases). The CDR3 is 14 residues long. V lost 0 bases to trimming and J lost 5 bases, with 11 bases between them. CDR1 and CDR2 (germline): SEHNR, FQNEAQ (reference sequence). The CDR3 reads CASSLAHGVDEQYF. DNA for the CDR3: TGTGCCAGCAGCTTAGCGCACGGGGTCGACGAGCAGTACTTC.

The chain combines TRBV10-3 with TRBJ1-1; D unclear. The germline V gene has CDR1 ENHRY and CDR2 SYGVKD. The CDR3 covers 14 residues. V lost 7 bases, J lost 0 bases, and 12 bases lay in between. CDR3 bases: TGTGCCATCACCTCAGCTACTATGAACACTGAAGCTTTCTTT. Residues: CAITSATMNTEAFF.

The CDR3 DNA reads as TGTGCCAGCAGTTTACAGGGTATCGGCGATACGCAGTATTTT. Translated: CASSLQGIGDTQYF. This chain links TRBV2 with TRBJ2-3; weak D call: TRBD1 (6 bases). V was cut by 5 bases and J by 6 bases, with 15 bases left in between. This CDR3 region has 14 residues. Germline assignment: CDR1 SNHLY and CDR2 FYNNEI. The variable domain in full, completed from reference TRBV2 and TRBJ2-3, reads EPEVTQTPSHQVTQMGQEVILRCVPISNHLYFYWYRQILGQKVEFLVSFYNNEISEKSEIFDDQFSVERPDGSNFTLKIRSTKLEDSAMYFCASSLQGIGDTQYFGPGTRLTVL.

The rearrangement joins TRBV7-3 to TRBJ1-1, with D hard to call. V was pared by 9 bases and J by 6 bases, with 8 bases between. The CDR3 sequence is 10 residues long. Germline V gives CDR1 SGHTA, CDR2 FQGTGA. DNA for the CDR3: TGTGCCAGTCCGGGAGCTGAAGCTTTCTTT. Translated: CASPGAEAFF.

The chain couples TRBV2 to TRBJ2-7, with D perhaps matching TRBD1 (7 bases). The CDR3 runs 15 residues. The V gene lost 7 bases and the J gene lost 4 bases, with 20 bases spanning the gap. The germline V gene has CDR1 SNHLY and CDR2 FYNNEI. CDR3 sequence: CASKTAGQHGYEQYF. The CDR3 coding sequence is TGTGCCAGCAAAACGGCGGGACAGCATGGGTACGAGCAGTACTTC.

The rearrangement uses TRBV4-3 and TRBJ1-1, with TRBD1 identical over 9 bases. The V segment lost 4 bases and the J segment 4 bases; nucleotides outside the gene matches: 4. The CDR3 covers 14 residues. Per the germline V gene, CDR1 is LGHNA and CDR2 is YSLEER. CDR3 sequence reads: CASSPGTGITEAFF. CDR3 sequence (DNA): TGCGCCAGCAGCCCCGGGACAGGGATCACTGAAGCTTTCTTT.

This clone occurred a few times. This chain links TRBV2 with TRBJ2-7; 7 bases match TRBD1. The CDR3 extends over 15 amino acids. V lost 7 bases, J lost 1 base, and 10 bases stayed unmatched. From germline, CDR1 is SNHLY and CDR2 FYNNEI. The DNA for the CDR3 is TGTGCCAGCACCAACCCAGAGACAGGGTCCTACGAGCAGTACTTC. Its protein is CASTNPETGSYEQYF.

The V call is TRBV30, the J call TRBJ2-1; TRBD1 might be the D (6 bases). Germline CDR1 GTSNPN, CDR2 SVGIG (reference sequence). The CDR3 runs 20 residues. The V and J ends lost 1 base and 0 bases respectively, with 25 bases between them. The CDR3 spells CAWSATTGSVFPSSYNEQFF. CDR3 sequence (DNA): TGTGCCTGGAGTGCCACAACAGGGTCGGTGTTCCCGAGCTCCTACAATGAGCAGTTCTTC. Filled out from reference TRBV30 and TRBJ2-1, the complete variable domain reads SQTIHQWPATLVQPVGSPLSLECTVEGTSNPNLYWYRQAAGRGLQLLFYSVGIGQISSEVPQNLSASRPQDRQFILSSKKLLLSDSGFYLCAWSATTGSVFPSSYNEQFFGPGTRLTVL.